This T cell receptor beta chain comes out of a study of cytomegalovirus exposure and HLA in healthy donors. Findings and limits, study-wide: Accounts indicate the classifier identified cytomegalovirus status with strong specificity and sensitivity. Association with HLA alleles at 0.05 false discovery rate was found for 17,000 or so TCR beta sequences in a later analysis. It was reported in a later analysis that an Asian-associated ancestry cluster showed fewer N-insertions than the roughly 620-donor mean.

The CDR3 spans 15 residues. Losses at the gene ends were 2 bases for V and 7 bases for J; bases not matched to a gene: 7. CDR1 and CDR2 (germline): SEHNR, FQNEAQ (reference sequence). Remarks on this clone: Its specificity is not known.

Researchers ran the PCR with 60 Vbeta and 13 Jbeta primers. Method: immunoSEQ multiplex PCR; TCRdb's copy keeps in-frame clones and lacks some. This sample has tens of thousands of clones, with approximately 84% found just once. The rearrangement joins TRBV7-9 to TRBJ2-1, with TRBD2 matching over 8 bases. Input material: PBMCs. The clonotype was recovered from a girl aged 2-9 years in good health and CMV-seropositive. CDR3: CASSLNAGGRNEQFF. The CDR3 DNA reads TGTGCCAGCAGCTTAAACGCGGGAGGTCGGAATGAGCAGTTCTTC.